This TCR beta chain came from a study of cytotoxic CD8 clonotypes in ibrutinib-treated CLL (dated by TCRdb to about 2021). Context from the whole study: In this cohort, 15 or so patients were treatment-naive and ten to twelve were relapsed/refractory, while some 18 had unmutated IGHV. Responses were partial in roughly 24 patients and complete in 2; after median roughly 69 months follow-up, about 14 stayed in remission and 12 progressed. The response samples were drawn at a median of roughly twelve months into treatment, with a range of about 6 to 40 months. On average, each sample yielded some 250,000 productive templates and around 98,000 productive rearrangements. Longitudinal samples were obtainable from about 30% of the 86 participants in the trial. Cryopreserved peripheral blood mononuclear cells were collected at three points: before therapy, at response, and at either sustained remission or disease progression. Results and caveats for the whole study, not just this receptor: At ibrutinib response clonality went up, during sustained remission it held steady, and at progression it dropped back toward baseline. Sampling times were not matched between patients in sustained remission and patients whose disease was progressing, and lymph node repertoires were not examined. Public clonotypes were rare and either shrank or stayed stable during treatment, and the rise in clonality at ibrutinib response reflected expansion of private clonotypes. Baseline clonality exceeded that of age-matched healthy donors and correlated strongly with circulating CD8+ T-cell counts.

A note on this clone: It has no known antigen specificity. Per-base quality was not reported, and no clone a single base away is much larger than it.

For CDR1 and CDR2, the germline V gene lists SGDLS and YYNGEE. The CDR3 sequence holds 16 residues, the cysteine and phenylalanine included. Only the CDR3 part of the read is kept: 48 bases, read in frame from the first base. V loses 6 bases at its end and J loses 8 bases; junction bases beyond the gene matches: 14. On a MiSeq, deep resolution sequencing aimed for a depth between 1 in 1 million and 1 in 200,000 T cells, with each clonotype covered approximately 9.2x on average. The immunoSEQ hsTCRB Kit was used to generate the TCR beta libraries. On the study's bioinformatics: The data were analyzed with ImmunoSEQ Analyzer and ImmunoSEQ Data Assistant, and V, D and J gene assignments followed IMGT definitions. Clonality was computed as one minus normalized Shannon entropy of productive rearrangement frequencies, ranging from 0 to 1. Public clonotype analysis was restricted to overrepresented clonotypes comprising at least 0.05% of each patient's repertoire. Thirteen age-matched healthy donor repertoires from immuneACCESS were used as controls for clonality. What TCRdb holds here is the immuneACCESS table cut down to in-frame rearrangements. Part of the clones is not present; checked against another copy, under half of the missing clones reflect an unresolved V gene, and the others are unexplained. The V and J calls and clone size come from that table; D and trimming were worked out from the DNA. The sample table contains approximately 300,000 clones; only one count was recorded for roughly 80% of them. The ten biggest clones cover 5% to 7% of the sample.

For TCR beta library preparation, roughly 2 micrograms of genomic DNA were extracted from the cryopreserved PBMCs. High-throughput TCR beta sequencing was performed on longitudinal blood samples from CLL patients receiving ibrutinib monotherapy. The patients took part in an open-label, single-center phase 2 trial of ibrutinib monotherapy. Sample: PBMCs, taken before ibrutinib treatment. The TCR originated in a human donor with chronic lymphocytic leukemia. The sequence links TRBV9 to TRBJ2-1; a stretch of 10 junction bases matches TRBD2. The CDR3 protein: CASTEATSGMSDEQFF. The DNA reads as follows: TGTGCCAGCACCGAAGCTACTAGCGGGATGTCGGATGAGCAGTTCTTC.